A selection of T cell receptor beta chains follows, all from one sample in a study of Ad26.COV2.S vaccination and SARS-CoV-2 variants. Profiled with immunoSEQ multiplex PCR; TCRdb holds only in-frame clones, not every one. The table has 350,000 to 450,000 clones, roughly 87% seen once; the top ten hold about 3.4%. Here the sequenced sample was peripheral blood, taken in a trial of Ad26.COV2.S vaccine versus placebo. The receptors here all came from a person between 18 and 65 years old who received the Ad26.COV2.S COVID-19 vaccine or a placebo. CDR3s include the opening cysteine and the closing phenylalanine or tryptophan. A D gene is named only where the DNA matches it firmly. Not all rows give a size; the values are once, few, many and, for expanded clones, a class.

V gene: TRBV7-9; clone size: -; D gene: -; J gene: TRBJ1-2; CDR3 protein: CASSSKPTVNTNYGYTF; CDR3 DNA: TGTGCCAGCAGCTCCAAACCGACGGTCAATACAAACTATGGCTACACCTTC
V gene: TRBV6-5; clone size: -; D gene: -; J gene: TRBJ1-5; CDR3 protein: CASSYSKGQPQHF; CDR3 DNA: TGTGCCAGCAGTTACTCGAAAGGCCAGCCCCAGCATTTT
V gene: TRBV7-2; clone size: -; D gene: -; J gene: TRBJ1-1; CDR3 protein: CASRTMSGNTEAFF; CDR3 DNA: TGTGCCAGCAGAACCATGTCCGGGAACACTGAAGCTTTCTTT
V gene: TRBV11-2; clone size: once; D gene: TRBD1; J gene: TRBJ1-2; CDR3 protein: CASTLDRGDGYTF; CDR3 DNA: TGTGCCAGCACCCTTGACAGGGGCGATGGCTACACCTTC
V gene: TRBV6-5; clone size: -; D gene: -; J gene: TRBJ2-7; CDR3 protein: CASSPPRQGQHEQYF; CDR3 DNA: TGTGCCAGCAGCCCACCGAGGCAGGGGCAACACGAGCAGTACTTC
V gene: TRBV7-9; clone size: few; D gene: -; J gene: TRBJ2-7; CDR3 protein: CASSLTPRGSNPYEQYF; CDR3 DNA: TGTGCCAGCAGCTTGACCCCTCGGGGCTCGAACCCCTACGAGCAGTACTTC
V gene: TRBV5-6; clone size: -; D gene: -; J gene: TRBJ1-6; CDR3 protein: CASSVGGSSYNSPLHF; CDR3 DNA: TGTGCCAGCAGCGTAGGTGGAAGCTCCTATAATTCACCCCTCCACTTT
V gene: TRBV27; clone size: -; D gene: TRBD1; J gene: TRBJ1-3; CDR3 protein: CASSLFRGGGTGWPGNTIYF; CDR3 DNA: TGTGCCAGCAGTTTATTTAGGGGAGGCGGGACAGGGTGGCCAGGAAACACCATATATTTT
V gene: TRBV19; clone size: -; D gene: -; J gene: TRBJ2-1; CDR3 protein: CASSIVSSGFVEQFF; CDR3 DNA: TGTGCCAGTAGTATAGTTTCCTCCGGATTTGTTGAGCAGTTCTTC
V gene: TRBV7-6; clone size: once; D gene: -; J gene: TRBJ1-6; CDR3 protein: CASSLGGANSPLHF; CDR3 DNA: TGTGCCAGCAGCTTAGGGGGGGCTAATTCACCCCTCCACTTT
V gene: TRBV12-3/TRBV12-4; clone size: -; D gene: -; J gene: TRBJ1-1; CDR3 protein: CASSLGGLGEAFF; CDR3 DNA: TGTGCCAGCAGTTTAGGAGGGCTGGGTGAAGCTTTCTTT
V gene: TRBV27; clone size: -; D gene: -; J gene: TRBJ2-1; CDR3 protein: CASTPQGLRSYNEQFF; CDR3 DNA: TGTGCCAGCACCCCTCAAGGGTTAAGGTCCTACAATGAGCAGTTCTTC
V gene: TRBV7-3; clone size: -; D gene: TRBD1; J gene: TRBJ1-4; CDR3 protein: CASSLTGTDEKLFF; CDR3 DNA: TGTGCCAGCAGCTTAACCGGGACAGATGAAAAACTGTTTTTT
V gene: TRBV5-5; clone size: -; D gene: -; J gene: TRBJ1-3; CDR3 protein: CASSSLDRSGNTIYF; CDR3 DNA: TGTGCCAGCAGCTCCCTGGACCGCTCTGGAAACACCATATATTTT
V gene: TRBV20-1; clone size: once; D gene: -; J gene: TRBJ2-1; CDR3 protein: CSASPWGALDEQFF; CDR3 DNA: TGCAGTGCTAGTCCCTGGGGGGCATTAGATGAGCAGTTCTTC
V gene: TRBV7-3; clone size: -; D gene: -; J gene: TRBJ1-2; CDR3 protein: CASSLDGASGYTF; CDR3 DNA: TGTGCCAGCAGCCTGGACGGGGCCAGCGGCTACACCTTC
V gene: TRBV5-4; clone size: -; D gene: -; J gene: TRBJ1-1; CDR3 protein: CASSLERGATEAFF; CDR3 DNA: TGTGCCAGCAGCTTGGAGAGGGGCGCGACTGAAGCTTTCTTT
V gene: TRBV4-2; clone size: -; D gene: TRBD1; J gene: TRBJ1-1; CDR3 protein: CASSQGRQGALNTEAFF; CDR3 DNA: TGTGCCAGCAGCCAAGGGAGACAGGGGGCTCTGAACACTGAAGCTTTCTTT
V gene: TRBV18; clone size: once; D gene: -; J gene: TRBJ2-1; CDR3 protein: CASSPEGGPDEQFF; CDR3 DNA: TGTGCCAGCTCACCTGAGGGGGGGCCGGATGAGCAGTTCTTC
V gene: TRBV4-3; clone size: -; D gene: TRBD1; J gene: TRBJ2-7; CDR3 protein: CASSQVQGSYEQYF; CDR3 DNA: TGCGCCAGCAGCCAAGTACAGGGGTCCTACGAGCAGTACTTC
V gene: TRBV7-8; clone size: -; D gene: TRBD2; J gene: TRBJ2-1; CDR3 protein: CASTKGLEGYNEQFF; CDR3 DNA: TGTGCCAGCACAAAGGGACTAGAGGGGTACAATGAGCAGTTCTTC
V gene: TRBV7-2; clone size: -; D gene: TRBD2; J gene: TRBJ2-1; CDR3 protein: CASCTSSSGGGEQFF; CDR3 DNA: TGTGCCTCTTGTACCAGTTCTAGCGGGGGCGGGGAGCAGTTCTTC
V gene: TRBV30; clone size: -; D gene: -; J gene: TRBJ2-1; CDR3 protein: CAWSVPTGYNEQFF; CDR3 DNA: TGTGCCTGGAGTGTCCCGACCGGTTACAATGAGCAGTTCTTC
V gene: TRBV11-1; clone size: -; D gene: TRBD1; J gene: TRBJ1-2; CDR3 protein: CASSLAGTGNGYTF; CDR3 DNA: TGTGCCAGCAGCTTAGCGGGGACAGGGAACGGCTACACCTTC
V gene: TRBV18; clone size: -; D gene: -; J gene: TRBJ2-2; CDR3 protein: CASSPAEGGTGELFF; CDR3 DNA: TGTGCCAGCTCACCGGCGGAGGGAGGCACCGGGGAGCTGTTTTTT
V gene: TRBV6-5; clone size: -; D gene: -; J gene: TRBJ2-2; CDR3 protein: CASSYSILTGELFF; CDR3 DNA: TGTGCCAGCAGTTACTCGATTCTGACCGGGGAGCTGTTTTTT
V gene: TRBV7-8; clone size: -; D gene: TRBD1; J gene: TRBJ1-3; CDR3 protein: CASSLEVGTGYAQSDF; CDR3 DNA: TGTGCCAGCAGCTTAGAGGTCGGGACAGGGTATGCCCAGTCGGATTTT
V gene: TRBV5-4; clone size: few; D gene: -; J gene: TRBJ1-1; CDR3 protein: CASSLLENTEAFF; CDR3 DNA: TGTGCCAGCAGCTTGCTCGAGAACACTGAAGCTTTCTTT
V gene: TRBV5-4; clone size: -; D gene: -; J gene: TRBJ2-1; CDR3 protein: CASSLSFPNEQFF; CDR3 DNA: TGTGCCAGCAGCTTGAGTTTTCCCAATGAGCAGTTCTTC
V gene: TRBV7-8; clone size: -; D gene: -; J gene: TRBJ2-1; CDR3 protein: CASSLYAHEQFF; CDR3 DNA: TGTGCCAGCAGCTTATATGCTCATGAGCAGTTCTTC
V gene: TRBV7-3; clone size: -; D gene: -; J gene: TRBJ1-3; CDR3 protein: CASSLGRGNTIYF; CDR3 DNA: TGTGCCAGCAGCTTGGGACGAGGAAACACCATATATTTT
V gene: TRBV13; clone size: -; D gene: TRBD1; J gene: TRBJ1-4; CDR3 protein: CASSSKTGINEKLFF; CDR3 DNA: TGTGCCAGCAGCTCGAAGACAGGGATTAATGAAAAACTGTTTTTT
V gene: TRBV5-4; clone size: once; D gene: TRBD1; J gene: TRBJ2-1; CDR3 protein: CASSDRLTGYYYNEQFF; CDR3 DNA: TGTGCCAGCAGCGACAGACTGACAGGGTACTATTACAATGAGCAGTTCTTC
V gene: TRBV3-1/TRBV3-2; clone size: -; D gene: TRBD2; J gene: TRBJ2-5; CDR3 protein: CASSSSRDYNLQTQYF; CDR3 DNA: TGTGCCAGCAGCTCTAGCCGGGACTATAATTTACAGACCCAGTACTTC
V gene: TRBV29-1; clone size: -; D gene: TRBD1; J gene: TRBJ1-1; CDR3 protein: CSVGWAGGSYTEAFF; CDR3 DNA: TGCAGCGTTGGTTGGGCAGGGGGCAGCTACACTGAAGCTTTCTTT
V gene: TRBV18; clone size: -; D gene: -; J gene: TRBJ1-5; CDR3 protein: CASSPPGGGNNQPQHF; CDR3 DNA: TGTGCCAGCTCACCCCCGGGAGGGGGTAACAATCAGCCCCAGCATTTT
V gene: TRBV4-3; clone size: -; D gene: -; J gene: TRBJ2-2; CDR3 protein: CASSQESTGGVGELFF; CDR3 DNA: TGCGCCAGCAGCCAAGAATCGACGGGGGGCGTAGGGGAGCTGTTTTTT
V gene: TRBV30; clone size: -; D gene: -; J gene: TRBJ1-2; CDR3 protein: CAWSAGTRRTF; CDR3 DNA: TGTGCCTGGAGTGCCGGGACCCGAAGAACCTTC
V gene: TRBV19; clone size: few; D gene: -; J gene: TRBJ2-7; CDR3 protein: CASSTDGGRYEQYF; CDR3 DNA: TGTGCCAGTAGTACCGACGGCGGTCGCTACGAGCAGTACTTC
V gene: TRBV24-1; clone size: once; D gene: TRBD2; J gene: TRBJ2-1; CDR3 protein: CATSVSGGAEEQFF; CDR3 DNA: TGTGCCACCAGTGTTAGCGGGGGGGCCGAAGAGCAGTTCTTC
V gene: TRBV30; clone size: -; D gene: -; J gene: TRBJ1-5; CDR3 protein: CAWSPGQRNQPQHF; CDR3 DNA: TGTGCCTGGAGCCCGGGACAACGCAATCAGCCCCAGCATTTT
V gene: TRBV4-2; clone size: -; D gene: -; J gene: TRBJ1-3; CDR3 protein: CASSQDPGLYSGNTIYF; CDR3 DNA: TGTGCCAGCAGCCAAGACCCGGGACTCTACTCTGGAAACACCATATATTTT
V gene: TRBV6-5; clone size: -; D gene: -; J gene: TRBJ2-1; CDR3 protein: CASSYSMGNEQFF; CDR3 DNA: TGTGCCAGCAGTTACTCAATGGGAAATGAGCAGTTCTTC
V gene: TRBV10-3; clone size: -; D gene: -; J gene: TRBJ1-2; CDR3 protein: CATLRVEGSGYTF; CDR3 DNA: TGTGCCACCCTACGGGTTGAGGGTAGCGGCTACACCTTC
V gene: TRBV11-3; clone size: -; D gene: -; J gene: TRBJ2-3; CDR3 protein: CASSLGLLRGPTDTQYF; CDR3 DNA: TGTGCCAGCAGCTTAGGTCTTTTGCGGGGACCCACAGATACGCAGTATTTT
V gene: TRBV18; clone size: once; D gene: -; J gene: TRBJ2-5; CDR3 protein: CASSPPETLTQYF; CDR3 DNA: TGTGCCAGCTCACCCCCGGAGACACTCACCCAGTACTTC
V gene: TRBV29-1; clone size: -; D gene: -; J gene: TRBJ1-2; CDR3 protein: CSVDGRGGYTF; CDR3 DNA: TGCAGCGTTGACGGCAGGGGTGGCTACACCTTC
V gene: TRBV7-3; clone size: many; D gene: -; J gene: TRBJ1-2; CDR3 protein: CASSSEGRIITF; CDR3 DNA: TGTGCCAGCAGCTCGGAGGGCAGGATTATTACCTTC
V gene: TRBV18; clone size: -; D gene: -; J gene: TRBJ2-7; CDR3 protein: CASSPDPGHSSYEQYF; CDR3 DNA: TGTGCCAGCTCACCCGATCCGGGACACAGCTCCTACGAGCAGTACTTC
V gene: TRBV20-1; clone size: -; D gene: -; J gene: TRBJ1-1; CDR3 protein: CSASGGELGTEAFF; CDR3 DNA: TGCAGTGCTAGTGGGGGAGAGCTGGGCACTGAAGCTTTCTTT